The clone carrying this TCR beta chain was recorded many times. The antigen remains unidentified. Attachment of unique molecular identifiers to individual cDNA molecules was performed. TCRdb recomputed calls from the 5' RACE reads with MiXCR, one row per CDR3 protein. Of about 52,000 distinct CDR3 sequences in the sample, 9.5% to 11% were seen once. Trimming pared 5 bases from V and 5 bases from J, leaving 5 bases between. The germline gives CDR1 MDHEN, CDR2 SYDVKM. The CDR3 is 11 amino acids. The data originate from a study of early T cells in non-severe SARS-CoV-2 infection. Overall study findings and caveats: VDJdb matching, biased toward anti-spike CD8 responses, missed private and CD4 specificities.

Sequenced material: whole blood. This chain links TRBV28 with TRBJ2-3; D remains ambiguous. This receptor was identified in an adult who was a healthcare worker with PCR-confirmed SARS-CoV-2 infection or an uninfected control (not recorded which). The CDR3 DNA is TGTGCCAGCAGTCGGGTAGATACGCAGTATTTT. This codes for CASSRVDTQYF. Looking up the rest from reference TRBV28 and TRBJ2-3 gives the full variable domain: DVKVTQSSRYLVKRTGEKVFLECVQDMDHENMFWYRQDPGLGLRLIYFSYDVKMKEKGDIPEGYSVSREKKERFSLILESASTNQTSMYLCASSRVDTQYFGPGTRLTVL.